These 15 T cell receptor beta chains share one sample of origin, sequenced in a study of PD-L1 blockade in urothelial cancer. Profiled with immunoSEQ multiplex PCR; TCRdb holds only in-frame clones, not every one. The sample gives fewer than 100,000 clones, 85% of which show up once; approximately 6.7% is in the top ten. Noted time point: pretreatment peripheral blood. The sequenced sample was PBMCs, obtained around atezolizumab (anti-PD-L1) treatment. These receptors originate from a middle-aged man with urothelial cancer.

This clone was picked up a small number of times. This rearrangement joins TRBV4-1 to TRBJ1-1; TRBD1 aligns across 7 bases. V lost 5 bases to trimming and J lost 1 base; unmatched junction nucleotides: 10. CDR3 length: 16 residues. From germline, CDR1 is MGHRA and CDR2 YSYEKL. CDR3 amino acids: CASSSRTGRTNTEAFF. The CDR3 bases are TGCGCCAGCAGCTCCCGGACAGGCCGGACGAACACTGAAGCTTTCTTT.

This clone was seen only once. The chain links TRBV2 to TRBJ1-4; tentatively, D is TRBD1 (6 bases). CDR1 and CDR2 from the germline V gene are SNHLY and FYNNEI. The CDR3 consists of 13 residues. V lost 6 bases and J lost 4, with 9 bases in between. CDR3 nucleotide sequence: TGTGCCAGCAGGGACAGTCTTAATGAAAAACTGTTTTTT. Protein: CASRDSLNEKLFF.

V is TRBV7-9 and J is TRBJ2-7; 8 bases fit TRBD1. The CDR3 spans 13 residues. Trimming at V came to 7 bases and at J to 5 bases, leaving 7 bases not matched to a gene. Per the germline V gene, CDR1 is SEHNR and CDR2 is FQNEAQ (reference sequence). The CDR3 here is CASILLQGDEQYF. CDR3 DNA: TGTGCCAGCATCCTCCTACAGGGGGACGAGCAGTACTTC.

The chain is built from TRBV2 and TRBJ1-2; D possibly corresponds to TRBD1 (5 bases). Germline CDR1 and CDR2: SNHLY and FYNNEI. This CDR3 contains 13 residues. The V end was cut by 4 bases, the J end by 7 bases, with 13 bases between. CDR3 sequence (DNA): TGTGCCAGCAGTGTGGGGGGAGAAAGTGGCTACACCTTC. Protein sequence: CASSVGGESGYTF.

This clone was picked up one time. The chain carries TRBV29-1 and TRBJ1-1, with 9 bases lining up with TRBD1. This CDR3 contains 13 residues. Germline values: CDR1 SQVTM, CDR2 ANQGSEA. V was pared by 6 bases and J by 5 bases, with 7 bases of the junction left unmatched. CDR3 sequence (DNA): TGCAGCGTACGGAGACAGGGGGTAACTGAAGCTTTCTTT. As protein: CSVRRQGVTEAFF.

The V gene is TRBV29-1, the J gene TRBJ1-2, with TRBD1 identical over 10 bases. CDR1 and CDR2 from the germline V gene are SQVTM and ANQGSEA. This CDR3 comprises 12 residues. Trimming removed 7 bases from V and 6 bases from J; junction bases left unmatched: 5. DNA of the CDR3: TGCAGCGCCTGCGGGACAGGGGATGGCTACACCTTC. Translating gives CSACGTGDGYTF.

The chain recombines TRBV7-6 with TRBJ2-7; tentatively, D is TRBD2 (5 bases). Trimming cost V 0 bases and J 0 bases, with 12 bases left between them. CDR1 SGHVS and CDR2 FNYEAQ come from the germline V gene. The CDR3 length is 16 residues. CDR3 protein: CASSLAHAAGSYEQYF. The CDR3 coding sequence is TGTGCCAGCAGCTTAGCGCATGCTGCGGGCTCCTACGAGCAGTACTTC. Combining the CDR3 with reference TRBV7-6 and TRBJ2-7 gives the whole variable domain GAGVSQSPRYKVTKRGQDVALRCDPISGHVSLYWYRQALGQGPEFLTYFNYEAQQDKSGLPNDRFSAERPEGSISTLTIQRTEQRDSAMYRCASSLAHAAGSYEQYFGPGTRLTVT.

The V call is TRBV30, the J call TRBJ1-3, with unresolved D. This CDR3 region has 17 residues. Germline CDR1 and CDR2: GTSNPN and SVGIG (reference sequence). Trimming stripped 7 bases from V and 0 bases from J, with 22 bases between. CDR3 region: CASGRRGLELSGNTIYF. The CDR3 coding sequence is TGTGCCTCTGGAAGACGGGGATTGGAGCTCTCTGGAAACACCATATATTTT.

The V and J genes are TRBV18 and TRBJ2-5; 9 bases agree with TRBD2. The CDR3 is 15 amino acids. The V gene end was trimmed by 3 bases and the J gene end by 4 bases; junction bases not matched to a gene: 6. From germline, CDR1 is KGHSH and CDR2 LQKENI. The chain's CDR3 is CASSPLAGIAETQYF. DNA for the CDR3: TGTGCCAGCTCACCCCTAGCGGGAATTGCAGAGACCCAGTACTTC.

This chain links TRBV5-4 with TRBJ2-7, with TRBD2 matching over 11 bases. V shed 4 bases, J shed 7 bases, and the junction held 13 bases outside the gene matches. The length of the CDR3 is 16 residues. Germline CDR1 SGHNT, CDR2 YYREEE (reference sequence). The CDR3 coding sequence is TGTGCCAGCAGCCCCCGGGGTAGCGGGAGGGCTGGTGAGCAGTACTTC. It encodes CASSPRGSGRAGEQYF.

The chain recombines TRBV27 with TRBJ2-3; 10 bases are a match to TRBD2. The CDR3 is made up of 15 amino acids. The ends lost 5 bases at V and 8 bases at J; junction bases unmatched: 10. The V gene's germline CDR1 is MNHEY and CDR2 SMNVEV (reference sequence). CDR3: CASSGPGLALSTQYF. The DNA for the CDR3 is TGTGCCAGCAGTGGCCCGGGACTAGCGCTGAGTACGCAGTATTTT.

The genes are TRBV19 and TRBJ2-7, with TRBD1 identical over 9 bases. Trimming took 6 bases from V and 5 from J; bases not matched to a gene: 11. CDR1 is LNHDA and CDR2 is SQIVND in the germline V gene (reference sequence). This CDR3 has 15 residues. The CDR3 spells CASSLGGTGRNEQYF. The CDR3 DNA follows: TGTGCCAGTAGCCTAGGCGGGACAGGGAGGAACGAGCAGTACTTC.

This clone was counted once. CDR3 region: CASSLGGGRPPQHF. CDR3 nucleotide sequence: TGTGCCAGCAGCTTAGGGGGGGGGCGACCGCCCCAGCATTTT. The chain couples TRBV7-6 to TRBJ1-5; D might be TRBD1 (6 bases). Germline V gene sequence: CDR1 SGHVS, CDR2 FNYEAQ. Trimming removed 1 base from V and 9 bases from J, with 13 bases in between. There are 14 residues in the CDR3.

The rearrangement joins TRBV4-1 to TRBJ1-4; 8 nucleotides match TRBD1. The CDR3 sequence is 15 residues long. Per germline, CDR1 MGHRA and CDR2 YSYEKL. The ends lost 4 bases at V and 8 bases at J; junction bases unmatched: 9. DNA of the CDR3: TGCGCCAGCAGCCTTCCGAGACAGGGGATCGAAAAACTGTTTTTT. It is translated as CASSLPRQGIEKLFF.

J is TRBJ2-3 and V is TRBV4-3, with 9 bases identical to TRBD2. Germline trimming cut 3 bases from V and 3 bases from J; bases unmatched to any gene: 4. This CDR3 spans 15 amino acids. The V gene's germline CDR1 is LGHNA and CDR2 YSLEER. CDR3 in amino acids: CASSQTSGTTDTQYF. The CDR3 DNA follows: TGCGCCAGCAGCCAGACTAGCGGAACTACAGATACGCAGTATTTT.